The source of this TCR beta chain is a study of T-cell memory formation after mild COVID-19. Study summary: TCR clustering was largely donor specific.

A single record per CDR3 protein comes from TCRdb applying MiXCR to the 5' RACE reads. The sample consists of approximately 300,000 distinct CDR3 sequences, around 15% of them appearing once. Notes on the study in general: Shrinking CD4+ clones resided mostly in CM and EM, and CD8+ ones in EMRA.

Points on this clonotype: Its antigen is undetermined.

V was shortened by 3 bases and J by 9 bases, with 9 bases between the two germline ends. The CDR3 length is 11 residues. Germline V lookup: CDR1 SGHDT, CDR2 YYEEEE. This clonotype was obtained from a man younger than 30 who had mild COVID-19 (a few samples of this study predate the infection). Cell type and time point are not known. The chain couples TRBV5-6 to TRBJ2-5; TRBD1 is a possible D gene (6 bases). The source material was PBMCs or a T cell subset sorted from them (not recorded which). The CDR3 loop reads CASSWDTAQYF. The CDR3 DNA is TGTGCCAGCAGCTGGGACACGGCCCAGTACTTC.